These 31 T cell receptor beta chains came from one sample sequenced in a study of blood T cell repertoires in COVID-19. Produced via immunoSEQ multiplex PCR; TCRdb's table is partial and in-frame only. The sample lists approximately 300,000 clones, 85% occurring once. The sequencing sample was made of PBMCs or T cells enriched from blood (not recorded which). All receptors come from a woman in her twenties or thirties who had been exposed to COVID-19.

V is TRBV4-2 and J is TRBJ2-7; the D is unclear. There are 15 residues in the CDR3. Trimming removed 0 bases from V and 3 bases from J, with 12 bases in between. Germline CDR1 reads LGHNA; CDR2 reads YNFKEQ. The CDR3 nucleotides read TGTGCCAGCAGCCAAGAGCTCAGGCCAGACTACGAGCAGTACTTC. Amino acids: CASSQELRPDYEQYF.

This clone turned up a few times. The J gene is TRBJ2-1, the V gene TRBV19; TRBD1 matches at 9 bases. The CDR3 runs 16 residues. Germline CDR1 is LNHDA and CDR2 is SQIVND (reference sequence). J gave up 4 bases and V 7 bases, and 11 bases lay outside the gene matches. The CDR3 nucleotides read TGTGCCAGTAAACCACAGGGGGCCATTTCGTACAATGAGCAGTTCTTC. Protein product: CASKPQGAISYNEQFF. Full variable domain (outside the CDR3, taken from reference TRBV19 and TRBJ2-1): DGGITQSPKYLFRKEGQNVTLSCEQNLNHDAMYWYRQDPGQGLRLIYYSQIVNDFQKGDIAEGYSVSREKKESFPLTVTSAQKNPTAFYLCASKPQGAISYNEQFFGPGTRLTVL.

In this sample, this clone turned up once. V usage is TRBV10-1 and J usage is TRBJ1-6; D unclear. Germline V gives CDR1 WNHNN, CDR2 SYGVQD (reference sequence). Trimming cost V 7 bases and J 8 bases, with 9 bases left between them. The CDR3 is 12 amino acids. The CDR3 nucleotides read TGCGCCAGCAACTTAACGGATTCACCCCTCCACTTT. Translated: CASNLTDSPLHF.

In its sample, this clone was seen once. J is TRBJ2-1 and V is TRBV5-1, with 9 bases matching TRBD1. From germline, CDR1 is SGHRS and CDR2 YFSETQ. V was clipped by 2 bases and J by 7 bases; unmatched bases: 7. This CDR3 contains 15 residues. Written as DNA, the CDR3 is TGCGCCAGCAGCTTCCGGACAGGGGTAGTAAATGAGCAGTTCTTC. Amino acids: CASSFRTGVVNEQFF.

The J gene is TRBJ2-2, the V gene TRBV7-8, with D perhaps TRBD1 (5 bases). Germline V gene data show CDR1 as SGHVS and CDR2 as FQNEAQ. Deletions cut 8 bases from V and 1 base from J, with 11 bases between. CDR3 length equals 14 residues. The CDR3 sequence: CASPGRRNTGELFF. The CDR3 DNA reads TGTGCCAGCCCAGGGCGGCGGAACACCGGGGAGCTGTTTTTT.

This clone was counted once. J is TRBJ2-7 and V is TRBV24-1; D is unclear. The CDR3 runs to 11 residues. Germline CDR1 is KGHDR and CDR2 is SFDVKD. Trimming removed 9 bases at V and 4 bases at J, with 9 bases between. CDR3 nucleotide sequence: TGTGCCACCGGTCAAGAGTACGAGCAGTACTTC. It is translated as CATGQEYEQYF.

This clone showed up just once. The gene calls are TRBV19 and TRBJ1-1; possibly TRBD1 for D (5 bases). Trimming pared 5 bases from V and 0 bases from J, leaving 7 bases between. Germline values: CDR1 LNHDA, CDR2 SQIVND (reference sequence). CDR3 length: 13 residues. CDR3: CASSDRLNTEAFF. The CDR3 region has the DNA TGTGCCAGTAGTGACAGATTGAACACTGAAGCTTTCTTT.

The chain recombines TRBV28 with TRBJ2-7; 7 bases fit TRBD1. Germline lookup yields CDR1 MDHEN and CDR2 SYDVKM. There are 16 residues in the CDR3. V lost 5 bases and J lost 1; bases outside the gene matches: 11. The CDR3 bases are TGTGCCAGCAGTCAACTTGGACAGGTTGGGTCCTACGAGCAGTACTTC. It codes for CASSQLGQVGSYEQYF.

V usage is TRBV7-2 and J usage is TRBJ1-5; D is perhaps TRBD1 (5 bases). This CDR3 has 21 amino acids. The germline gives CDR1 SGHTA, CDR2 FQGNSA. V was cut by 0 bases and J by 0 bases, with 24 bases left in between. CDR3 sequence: CASSLALLHRLYGYSNQPQHF. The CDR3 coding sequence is TGTGCCAGCAGCTTAGCTCTCCTCCACAGGCTCTACGGGTATAGCAATCAGCCCCAGCATTTT.

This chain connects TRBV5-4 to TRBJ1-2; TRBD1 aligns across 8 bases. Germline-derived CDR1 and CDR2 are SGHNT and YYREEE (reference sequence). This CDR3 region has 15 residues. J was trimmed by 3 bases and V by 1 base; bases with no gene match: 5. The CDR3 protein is CASSLLDRGDYGYTF. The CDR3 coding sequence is TGTGCCAGCAGCTTGTTAGACAGGGGAGACTATGGCTACACCTTC. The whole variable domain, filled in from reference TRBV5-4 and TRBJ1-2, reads ETGVTQSPTHLIKTRGQQVTLRCSSQSGHNTVSWYQQALGQGPQFIFQYYREEENGRGNFPPRFSGLQFPNYSSELNVNALELDDSALYLCASSLLDRGDYGYTFGSGTRLTVV.

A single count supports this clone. The CDR3 spells CASRELTGTLAKNIQYF. In nucleotides, the CDR3 is TGTGCCAGCAGGGAATTGACAGGGACCTTAGCCAAAAACATTCAGTACTTC. The V and J genes are TRBV2 and TRBJ2-4; TRBD1 agrees at 7 bases. The CDR3 sequence is 17 residues long. CDR1 and CDR2 from the germline V gene are SNHLY and FYNNEI. V was pared by 6 bases and J by 0 bases, with 11 bases of the junction left unmatched. The whole variable domain, remainder taken from reference TRBV2 and TRBJ2-4, is EPEVTQTPSHQVTQMGQEVILRCVPISNHLYFYWYRQILGQKVEFLVSFYNNEISEKSEIFDDQFSVERPDGSNFTLKIRSTKLEDSAMYFCASRELTGTLAKNIQYFGAGTRLSVL.

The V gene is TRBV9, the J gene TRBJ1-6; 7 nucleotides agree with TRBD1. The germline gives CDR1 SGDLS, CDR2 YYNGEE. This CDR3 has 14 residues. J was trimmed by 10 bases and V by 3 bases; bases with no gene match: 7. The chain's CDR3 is CASSADRAHSPLHF. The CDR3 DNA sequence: TGTGCCAGCAGCGCAGACAGGGCCCACTCACCCCTCCACTTT.

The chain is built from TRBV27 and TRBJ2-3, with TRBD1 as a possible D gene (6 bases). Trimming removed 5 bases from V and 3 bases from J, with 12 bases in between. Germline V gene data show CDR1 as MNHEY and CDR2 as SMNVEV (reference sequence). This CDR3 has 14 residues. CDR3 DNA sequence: TGTGCCAGCAGTCCCCGGGACACAACAGATACGCAGTATTTT. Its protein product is CASSPRDTTDTQYF.

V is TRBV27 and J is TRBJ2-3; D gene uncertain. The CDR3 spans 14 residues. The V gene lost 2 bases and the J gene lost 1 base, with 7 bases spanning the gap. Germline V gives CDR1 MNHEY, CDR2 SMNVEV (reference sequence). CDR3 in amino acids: CASSLRARTDTQYF. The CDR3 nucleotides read TGTGCCAGCAGTTTAAGAGCGCGCACAGATACGCAGTATTTT.

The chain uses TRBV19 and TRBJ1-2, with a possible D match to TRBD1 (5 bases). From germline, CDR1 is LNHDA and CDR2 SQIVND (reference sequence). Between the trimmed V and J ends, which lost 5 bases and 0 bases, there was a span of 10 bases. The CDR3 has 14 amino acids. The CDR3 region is CASSRQPSNYGYTF. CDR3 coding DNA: TGTGCCAGTAGTCGACAGCCCTCTAACTATGGCTACACCTTC.

CDR3 in amino acids: CASSLRGSTYEQYF. DNA of the CDR3: TGTGCCAGCAGCCTCAGGGGTAGTACCTACGAGCAGTACTTC. This chain uses TRBV5-6 with TRBJ2-7; a weak D match, TRBD1 (6 bases). CDR1 is SGHDT and CDR2 is YYEEEE in the germline V gene. The CDR3 consists of 14 residues. Trimming stripped 4 bases from V and 2 bases from J, with 13 bases between.

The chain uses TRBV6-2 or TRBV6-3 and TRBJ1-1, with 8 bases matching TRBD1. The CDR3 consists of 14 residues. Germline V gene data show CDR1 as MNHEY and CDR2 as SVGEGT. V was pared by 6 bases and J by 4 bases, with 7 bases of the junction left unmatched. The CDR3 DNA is TGTGCCAGCAGCCAACAGGGGGTCGGCACTGAAGCTTTCTTT. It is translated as CASSQQGVGTEAFF.

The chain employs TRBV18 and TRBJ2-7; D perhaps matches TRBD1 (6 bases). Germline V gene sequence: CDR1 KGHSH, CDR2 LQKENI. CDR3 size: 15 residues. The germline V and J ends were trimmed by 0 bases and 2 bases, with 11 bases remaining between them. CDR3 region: CASSPPTGKTYEQYF. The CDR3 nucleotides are TGTGCCAGCTCACCACCCACAGGGAAGACCTACGAGCAGTACTTC.

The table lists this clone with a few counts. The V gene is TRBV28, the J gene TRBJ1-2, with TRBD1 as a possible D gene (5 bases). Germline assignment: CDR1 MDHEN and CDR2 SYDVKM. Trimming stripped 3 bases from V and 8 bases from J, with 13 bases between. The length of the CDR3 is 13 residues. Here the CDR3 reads CASSLEGVIGYTF. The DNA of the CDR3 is TGTGCCAGCAGTTTGGAAGGGGTGATCGGCTACACCTTC.

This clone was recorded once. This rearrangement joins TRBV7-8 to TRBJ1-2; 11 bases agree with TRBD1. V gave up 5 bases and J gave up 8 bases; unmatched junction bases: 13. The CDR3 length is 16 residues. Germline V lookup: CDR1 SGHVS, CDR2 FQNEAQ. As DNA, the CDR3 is TGTGCCAGCAGCCCCACCGGGACAGGGGGATTCTACGGCTACACCTTC. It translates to CASSPTGTGGFYGYTF.

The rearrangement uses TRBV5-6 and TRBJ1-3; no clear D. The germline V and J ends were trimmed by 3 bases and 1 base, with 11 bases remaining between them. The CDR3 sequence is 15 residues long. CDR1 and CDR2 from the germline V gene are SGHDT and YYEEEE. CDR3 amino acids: CASSYTIVSGNTIYF. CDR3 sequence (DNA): TGTGCCAGCAGCTACACGATCGTATCTGGAAACACCATATATTTT.

The CDR3 sequence is CASSRTGGSGNTIYF. CDR3 bases: TGTGCCAGCAGCCGAACAGGGGGTTCGGGAAACACCATATATTTT. J is TRBJ1-3 and V is TRBV6-2 or TRBV6-3; 8 bases line up with TRBD1. V lost 6 bases, J lost 4 bases, and 8 bases stayed unmatched. CDR1 and CDR2 (germline): MNHEY, SVGEGT. CDR3 length equals 15 residues.

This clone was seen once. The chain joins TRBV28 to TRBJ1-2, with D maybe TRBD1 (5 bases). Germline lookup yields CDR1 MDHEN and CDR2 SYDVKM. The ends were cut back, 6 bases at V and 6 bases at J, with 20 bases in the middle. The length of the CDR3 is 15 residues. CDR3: CASSWAGQRKDGYTF. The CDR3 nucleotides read TGTGCCAGCAGCTGGGCAGGGCAGAGAAAGGATGGCTACACCTTC.

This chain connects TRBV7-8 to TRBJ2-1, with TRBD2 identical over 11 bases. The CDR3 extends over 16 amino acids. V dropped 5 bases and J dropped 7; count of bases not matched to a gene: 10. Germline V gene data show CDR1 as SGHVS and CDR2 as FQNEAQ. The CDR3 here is CASSPYSGGAMNEQFF. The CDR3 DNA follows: TGTGCCAGCAGCCCCTATAGCGGGGGGGCTATGAATGAGCAGTTCTTC.

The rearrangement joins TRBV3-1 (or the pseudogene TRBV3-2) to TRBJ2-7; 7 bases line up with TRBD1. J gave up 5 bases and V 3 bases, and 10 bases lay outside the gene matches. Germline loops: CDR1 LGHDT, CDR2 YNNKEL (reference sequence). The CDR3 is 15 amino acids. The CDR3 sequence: CASSQGTATLDEQYF. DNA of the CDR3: TGTGCCAGCAGCCAGGGGACAGCTACTCTGGACGAGCAGTACTTC.

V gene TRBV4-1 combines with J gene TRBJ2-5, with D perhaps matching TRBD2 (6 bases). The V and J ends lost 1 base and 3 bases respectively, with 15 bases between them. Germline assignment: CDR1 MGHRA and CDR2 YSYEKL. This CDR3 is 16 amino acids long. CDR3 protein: CASSQGYGRDEETQYF. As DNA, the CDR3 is TGCGCCAGCAGCCAAGGGTATGGGCGGGATGAAGAGACCCAGTACTTC.

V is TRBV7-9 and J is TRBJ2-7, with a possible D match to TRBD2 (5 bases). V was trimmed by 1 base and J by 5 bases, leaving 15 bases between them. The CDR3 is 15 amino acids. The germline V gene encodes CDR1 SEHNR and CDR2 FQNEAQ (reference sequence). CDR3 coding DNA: TGTGCCAGCAGCTTAGGAGTAGGCATCGGGAACGAGCAGTACTTC. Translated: CASSLGVGIGNEQYF.

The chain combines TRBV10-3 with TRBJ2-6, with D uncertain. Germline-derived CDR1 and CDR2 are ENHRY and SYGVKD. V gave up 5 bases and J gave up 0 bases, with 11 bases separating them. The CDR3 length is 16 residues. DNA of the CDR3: TGTGCCATCAGTTTTGCAGAAAGCTCTGGGGCCAACGTCCTGACTTTC. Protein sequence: CAISFAESSGANVLTF.

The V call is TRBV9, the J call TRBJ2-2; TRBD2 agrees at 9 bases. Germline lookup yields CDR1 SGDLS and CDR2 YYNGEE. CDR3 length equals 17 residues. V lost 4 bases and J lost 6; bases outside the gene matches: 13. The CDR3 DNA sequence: TGTGCCAGCAGCCCGCGGGGGGGCCAAGTAGTTTCCGGGGAGCTGTTTTTT. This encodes CASSPRGGQVVSGELFF.

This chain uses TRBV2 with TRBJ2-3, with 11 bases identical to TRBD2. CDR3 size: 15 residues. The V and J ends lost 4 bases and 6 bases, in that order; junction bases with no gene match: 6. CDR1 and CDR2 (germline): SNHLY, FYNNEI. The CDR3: CASSAVTSGSDTQYF. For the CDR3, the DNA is TGTGCCAGCAGTGCCGTAACTAGCGGGAGTGATACGCAGTATTTT.

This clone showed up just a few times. CDR3 DNA: TGCGCCAGCAGCATAACAGGGAATTCACCCCTCCACTTT. It translates to CASSITGNSPLHF. J is TRBJ1-6 and V is TRBV5-1; D might be TRBD1 (6 bases). This CDR3 is 13 amino acids long. Germline V CDR1 and CDR2: SGHRS, YFSETQ. With 4 bases removed from V and 7 bases from J, the gap between germline ends came to 9 bases.